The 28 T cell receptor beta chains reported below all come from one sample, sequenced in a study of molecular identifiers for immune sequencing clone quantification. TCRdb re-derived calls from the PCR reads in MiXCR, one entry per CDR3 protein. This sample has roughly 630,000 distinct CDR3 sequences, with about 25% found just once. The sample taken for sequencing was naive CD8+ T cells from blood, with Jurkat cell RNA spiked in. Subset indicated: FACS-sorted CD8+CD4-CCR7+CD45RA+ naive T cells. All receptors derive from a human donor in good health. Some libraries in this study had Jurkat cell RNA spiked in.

The CDR3 is CASSIGIPLLNEQFF. Written as DNA, the CDR3 is TGTGCCAGTAGTATCGGGATCCCATTATTGAATGAGCAGTTCTTC. The chain is built from TRBV19 and TRBJ2-1; a weak D match, TRBD2 (5 bases). Germline values: CDR1 LNHDA, CDR2 SQIVND (reference sequence). This CDR3 region has 15 residues. Trimming took 3 bases from V and 7 from J, leaving 16 bases between them.

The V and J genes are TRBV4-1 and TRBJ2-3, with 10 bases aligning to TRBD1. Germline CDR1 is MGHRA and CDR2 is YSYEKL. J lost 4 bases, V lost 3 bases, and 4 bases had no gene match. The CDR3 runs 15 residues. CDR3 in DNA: TGCGCCAGCAGCCAGGCGGACAGGGGGGCAGATACGCAGTATTTT. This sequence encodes CASSQADRGADTQYF.

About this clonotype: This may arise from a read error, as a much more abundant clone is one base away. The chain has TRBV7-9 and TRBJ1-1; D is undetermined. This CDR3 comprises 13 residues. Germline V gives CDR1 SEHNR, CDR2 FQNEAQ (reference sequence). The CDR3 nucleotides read TGTACCACCCCGGCTGGGCAGCTAGGTGAAGCTTTCTTT. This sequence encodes CTTPAGQLGEAFF.

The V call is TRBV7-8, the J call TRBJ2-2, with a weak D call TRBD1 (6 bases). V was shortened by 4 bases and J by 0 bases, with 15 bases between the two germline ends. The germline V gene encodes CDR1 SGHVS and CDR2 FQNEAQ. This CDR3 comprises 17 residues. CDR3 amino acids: CASSSTAGQTNTGELFF. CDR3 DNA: TGTGCCAGCAGCTCCACAGCCGGACAGACGAACACCGGGGAGCTGTTTTTT. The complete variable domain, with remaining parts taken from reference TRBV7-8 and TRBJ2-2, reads GAGVSQSPRYKVAKRGQDVALRCDPISGHVSLFWYQQALGQGPEFLTYFQNEAQLDKSGLPSDRFFAERPEGSVSTLKIQRTQQEDSAVYLCASSSTAGQTNTGELFFGEGSRLTVL.

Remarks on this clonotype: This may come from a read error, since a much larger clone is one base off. The CDR3 region is CAVNEGLQSTDTQYF. For the CDR3, the DNA is TGTGCCGTTAATGAGGGACTCCAGAGCACAGATACGCAGTATTTT. This chain uses TRBV10-3 with TRBJ2-3, with D possibly TRBD2 on 6 matching bases. The V and J ends lost 11 bases and 0 bases respectively, with 18 bases between them. CDR1 is ENHRY and CDR2 is SYGVKD in the germline V gene. The CDR3 contains 15 residues.

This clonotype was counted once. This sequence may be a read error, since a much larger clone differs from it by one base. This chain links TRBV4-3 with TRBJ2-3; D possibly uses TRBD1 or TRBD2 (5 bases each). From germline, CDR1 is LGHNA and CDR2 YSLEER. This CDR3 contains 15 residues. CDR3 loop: CASRQEGRGTDTQYF. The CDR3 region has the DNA TGCGCCAGCAGACAAGAGGGCAGGGGCACAGATACGCAGTATTTT.

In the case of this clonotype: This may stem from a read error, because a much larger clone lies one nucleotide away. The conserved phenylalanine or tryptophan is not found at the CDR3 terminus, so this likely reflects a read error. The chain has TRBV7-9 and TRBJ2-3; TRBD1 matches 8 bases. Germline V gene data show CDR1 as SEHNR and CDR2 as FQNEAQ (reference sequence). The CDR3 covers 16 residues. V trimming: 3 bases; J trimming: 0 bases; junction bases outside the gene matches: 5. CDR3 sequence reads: CASSFFRGQSTDTQYL. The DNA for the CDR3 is TGTGCCAGCAGCTTCTTCAGGGGGCAGAGCACAGATACGCAGTATTTA.

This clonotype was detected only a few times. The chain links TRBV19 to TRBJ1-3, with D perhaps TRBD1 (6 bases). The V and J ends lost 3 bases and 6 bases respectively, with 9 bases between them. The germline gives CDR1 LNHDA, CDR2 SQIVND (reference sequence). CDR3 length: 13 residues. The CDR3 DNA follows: TGTGCCAGTAGTATCGGGGGCGTAAACACCATATATTTT. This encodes CASSIGGVNTIYF.

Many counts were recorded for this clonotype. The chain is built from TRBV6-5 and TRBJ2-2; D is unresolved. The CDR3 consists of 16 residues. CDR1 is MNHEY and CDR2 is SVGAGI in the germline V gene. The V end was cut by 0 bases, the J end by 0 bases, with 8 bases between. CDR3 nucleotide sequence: TGTGCCAGCAGTTACTCGGCCACAACGAACACCGGGGAGCTGTTTTTT. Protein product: CASSYSATTNTGELFF.

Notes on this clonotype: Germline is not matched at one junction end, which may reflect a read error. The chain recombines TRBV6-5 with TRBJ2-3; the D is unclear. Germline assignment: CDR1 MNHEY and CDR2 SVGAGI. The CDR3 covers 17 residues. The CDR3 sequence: CASSYTQRPGYADTQYF. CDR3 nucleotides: TGTGCCAGCAGTTACACCCAAAGACCAGGATACGCAGATACGCAGTACTTT.

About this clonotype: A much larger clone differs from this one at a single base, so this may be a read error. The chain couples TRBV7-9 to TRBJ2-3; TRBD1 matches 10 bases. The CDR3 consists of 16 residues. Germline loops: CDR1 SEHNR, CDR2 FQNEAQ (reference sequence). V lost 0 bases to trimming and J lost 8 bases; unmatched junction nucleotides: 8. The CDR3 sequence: CASSLADRGLAGTQYF. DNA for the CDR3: TGTGCCAGCAGCTTAGCCGACAGGGGGCTCGCAGGTACGCAGTATTTT.

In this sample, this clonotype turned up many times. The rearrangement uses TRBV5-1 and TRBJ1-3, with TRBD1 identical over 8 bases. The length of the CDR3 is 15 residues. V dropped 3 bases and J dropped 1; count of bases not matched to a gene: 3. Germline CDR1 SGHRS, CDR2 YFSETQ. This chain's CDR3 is CASSSTGGSGNTIYF. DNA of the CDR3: TGCGCCAGCAGCTCCACAGGGGGTTCTGGAAACACCATATATTTT.

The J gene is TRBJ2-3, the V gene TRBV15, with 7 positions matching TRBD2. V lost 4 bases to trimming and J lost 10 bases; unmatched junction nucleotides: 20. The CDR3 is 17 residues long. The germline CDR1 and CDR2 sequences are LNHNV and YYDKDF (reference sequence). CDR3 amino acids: CATSKDLRDYFVDPQYF. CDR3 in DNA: TGTGCCACCAGCAAAGACCTCCGGGACTACTTTGTTGATCCGCAGTATTTT.

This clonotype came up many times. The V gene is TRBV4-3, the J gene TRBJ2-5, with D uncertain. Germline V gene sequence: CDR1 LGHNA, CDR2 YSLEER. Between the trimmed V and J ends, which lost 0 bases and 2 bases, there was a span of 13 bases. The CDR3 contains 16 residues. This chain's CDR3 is CASSQETTRPQETQYF. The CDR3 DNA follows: TGCGCCAGCAGCCAAGAGACGACAAGACCTCAAGAGACCCAGTACTTC.

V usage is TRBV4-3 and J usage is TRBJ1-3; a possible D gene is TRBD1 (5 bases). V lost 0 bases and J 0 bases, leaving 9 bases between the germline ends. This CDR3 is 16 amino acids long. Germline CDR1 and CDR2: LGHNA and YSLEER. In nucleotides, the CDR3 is TGCGCCAGCAGCCAAGATAAGGGGACCTCTGGAAACACCATATATTTT. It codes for CASSQDKGTSGNTIYF.

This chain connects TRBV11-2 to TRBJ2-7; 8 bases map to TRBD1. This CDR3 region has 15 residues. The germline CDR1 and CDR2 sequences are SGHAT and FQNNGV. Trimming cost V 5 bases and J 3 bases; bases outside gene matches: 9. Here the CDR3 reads CASSRDRGSGYEQYF. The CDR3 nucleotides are TGTGCCAGCAGCCGTGACAGGGGCAGCGGCTACGAGCAGTACTTC.

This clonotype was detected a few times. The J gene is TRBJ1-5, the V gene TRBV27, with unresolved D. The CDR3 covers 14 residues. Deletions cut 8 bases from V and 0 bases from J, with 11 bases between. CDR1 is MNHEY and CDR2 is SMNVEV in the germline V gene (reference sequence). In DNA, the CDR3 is TGTGCCAGCTCCCCTTGGGATAGCAATCAGCCCCAGCATTTT. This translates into CASSPWDSNQPQHF.

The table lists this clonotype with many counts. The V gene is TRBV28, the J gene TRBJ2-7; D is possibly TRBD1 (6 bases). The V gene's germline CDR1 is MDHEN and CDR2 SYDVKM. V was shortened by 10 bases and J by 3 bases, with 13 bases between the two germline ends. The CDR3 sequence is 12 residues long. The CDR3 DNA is TGTGCCACAACAGGGCAACTCTACGAGCAGTACTTC. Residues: CATTGQLYEQYF.

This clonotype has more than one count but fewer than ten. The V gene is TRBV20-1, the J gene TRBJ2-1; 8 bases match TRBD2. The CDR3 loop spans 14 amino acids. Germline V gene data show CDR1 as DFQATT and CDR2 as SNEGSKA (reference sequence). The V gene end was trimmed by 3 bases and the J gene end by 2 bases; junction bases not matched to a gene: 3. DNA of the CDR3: TGCAGTGCTAGTAAACTAGCGGCCTACAATGAGCAGTTCTTC. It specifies CSASKLAAYNEQFF.

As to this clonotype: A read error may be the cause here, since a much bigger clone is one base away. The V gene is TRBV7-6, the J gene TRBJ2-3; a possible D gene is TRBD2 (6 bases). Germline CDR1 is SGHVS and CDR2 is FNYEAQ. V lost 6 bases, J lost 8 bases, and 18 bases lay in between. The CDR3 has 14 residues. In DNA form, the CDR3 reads TGTGCCAGCAGTCATGCGATAGAGGGAGGTACGCAGTATTTT. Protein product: CASSHAIEGGTQYF. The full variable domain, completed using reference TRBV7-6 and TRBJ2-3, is GAGVSQSPRYKVTKRGQDVALRCDPISGHVSLYWYRQALGQGPEFLTYFNYEAQQDKSGLPNDRFSAERPEGSISTLTIQRTEQRDSAMYRCASSHAIEGGTQYFGPGTRLTVL.

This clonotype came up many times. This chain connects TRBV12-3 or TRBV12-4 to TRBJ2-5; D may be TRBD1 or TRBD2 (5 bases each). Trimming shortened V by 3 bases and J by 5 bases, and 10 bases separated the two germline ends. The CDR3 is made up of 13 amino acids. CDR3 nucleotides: TGTGCCAGCAGTTTTACCAGGGAGGAGACCCAGTACTTC. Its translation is CASSFTREETQYF.

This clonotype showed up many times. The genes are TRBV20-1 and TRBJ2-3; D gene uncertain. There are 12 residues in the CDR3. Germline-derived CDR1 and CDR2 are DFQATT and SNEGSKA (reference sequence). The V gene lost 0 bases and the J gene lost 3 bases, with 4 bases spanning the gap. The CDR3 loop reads CSARDITDTQYF. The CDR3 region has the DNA TGCAGTGCTAGAGATATAACAGATACGCAGTATTTT.

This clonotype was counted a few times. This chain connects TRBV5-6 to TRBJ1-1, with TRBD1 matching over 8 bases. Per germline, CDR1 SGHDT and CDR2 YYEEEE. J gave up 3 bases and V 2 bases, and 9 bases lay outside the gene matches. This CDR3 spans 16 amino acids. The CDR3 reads CASSFRSGGIYTEAFF. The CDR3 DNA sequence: TGTGCCAGCAGCTTCCGGTCAGGGGGCATATACACTGAAGCTTTCTTT.

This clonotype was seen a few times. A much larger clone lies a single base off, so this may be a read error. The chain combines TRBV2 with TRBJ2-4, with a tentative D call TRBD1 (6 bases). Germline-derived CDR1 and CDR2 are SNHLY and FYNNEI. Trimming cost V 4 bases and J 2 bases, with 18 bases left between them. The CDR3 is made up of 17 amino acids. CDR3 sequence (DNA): TGTGCCAGCAGTGTAATATTACAGGGTCTAACCAAAAACATTCAGTACTTC. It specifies CASSVILQGLTKNIQYF.

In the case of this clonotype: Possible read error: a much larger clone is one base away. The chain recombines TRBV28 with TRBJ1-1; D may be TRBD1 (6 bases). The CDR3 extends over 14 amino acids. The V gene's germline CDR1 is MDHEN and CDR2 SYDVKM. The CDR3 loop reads CAGSSMLRDTEAFF. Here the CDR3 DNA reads TGTGCCGGCAGTTCAATGCTCCGGGACACCGAAGCTTTCTTT.

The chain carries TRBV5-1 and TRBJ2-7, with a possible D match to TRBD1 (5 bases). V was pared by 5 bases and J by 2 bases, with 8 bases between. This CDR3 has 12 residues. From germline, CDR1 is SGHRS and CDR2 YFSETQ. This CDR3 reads CASRGDTYEQYF. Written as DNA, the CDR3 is TGCGCCAGCAGAGGGGATACCTACGAGCAGTACTTC.

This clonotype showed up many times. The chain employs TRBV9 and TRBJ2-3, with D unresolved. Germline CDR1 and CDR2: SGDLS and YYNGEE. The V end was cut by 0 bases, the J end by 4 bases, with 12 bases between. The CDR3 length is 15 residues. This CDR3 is CASSVGNGISDTQYF. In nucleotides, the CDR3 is TGTGCCAGCAGCGTAGGGAACGGAATCTCAGATACGCAGTATTTT.

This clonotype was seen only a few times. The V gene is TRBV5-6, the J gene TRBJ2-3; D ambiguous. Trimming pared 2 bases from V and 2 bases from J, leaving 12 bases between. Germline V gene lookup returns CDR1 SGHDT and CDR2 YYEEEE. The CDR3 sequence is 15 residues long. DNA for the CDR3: TGTGCCAGCAGCTTCAATGTGTACTCCACAGATACGCAGTATTTT. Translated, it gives CASSFNVYSTDTQYF.